This TCR beta chain was found in a study of response to subunit inactivated influenza vaccine. This clonotype was found a few times. What it recognizes is unknown. Per the germline V gene, CDR1 is SGHRS and CDR2 is YFSETQ. With V trimmed by 4 bases and J by 4 bases, 4 bases remained unmatched. The CDR3 covers 14 residues. The study's findings and limits: A suggestion made by the authors is that each seasonal influenza vaccination recruits few new T cells.

Using its own MiXCR run on the RT-PCR reads, TCRdb lists one record per CDR3 protein. The data hold about 190,000 distinct CDR3 sequences, with around 15% observed a single time. The J gene is TRBJ2-5, the V gene TRBV5-1; 10 positions match TRBD1. This specimen was CD8+ T cells sorted from PBMCs, taken about 5 days after vaccination. The TCR comes from a man in his fifties who received an inactivated influenza vaccine. The CDR3 coding sequence is TGCGCCAGCAGCACCTGGACAGGGGGAGAGACCCAGTACTTC. Protein sequence: CASSTWTGGETQYF.